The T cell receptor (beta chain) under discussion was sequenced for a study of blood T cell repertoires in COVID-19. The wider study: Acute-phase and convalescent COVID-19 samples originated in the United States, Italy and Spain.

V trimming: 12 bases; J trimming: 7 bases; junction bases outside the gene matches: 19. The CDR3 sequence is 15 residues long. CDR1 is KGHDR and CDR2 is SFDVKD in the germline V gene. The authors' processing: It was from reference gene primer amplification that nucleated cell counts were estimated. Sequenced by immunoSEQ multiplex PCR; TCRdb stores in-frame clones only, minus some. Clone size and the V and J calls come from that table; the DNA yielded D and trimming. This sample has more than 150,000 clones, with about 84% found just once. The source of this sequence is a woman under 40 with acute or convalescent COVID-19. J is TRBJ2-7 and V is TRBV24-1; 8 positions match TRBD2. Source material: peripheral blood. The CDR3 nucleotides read TGTGCCGTCGGGAGGGCTAGCGGGCCGGGGGGGGAGCAGTACTTC. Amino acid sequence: CAVGRASGPGGEQYF.